This T cell receptor beta chain was sequenced during a study of cytomegalovirus exposure and HLA in healthy donors. Findings of the study overall: Through in vitro validation, three CMV-associated chains were shown to be specific for CMV antigens.

The CDR3 has 13 residues. Germline lookup yields CDR1 SNHLY and CDR2 FYNNEI. V was pared by 3 bases and J by 1 base, with 6 bases between. Researchers ran the PCR with 60 Vbeta and 13 Jbeta primers. Profiled with immunoSEQ multiplex PCR; TCRdb holds only in-frame clones, not every one. The profile shows nearly 70,000 clones, 74% of them singletons. Of note for this clone: Its antigen remains unknown.

The material sequenced was PBMCs. This TCR was recovered from a woman aged 55 to 70 in good health and CMV-seropositive. V usage is TRBV2 and J usage is TRBJ1-1; unclear D gene. The CDR3 protein is CASSERENTEAFF. In DNA form, the CDR3 reads TGTGCCAGCAGTGAGCGGGAGAACACTGAAGCTTTCTTT. Complete variable domain (other parts from reference TRBV2 and TRBJ1-1): EPEVTQTPSHQVTQMGQEVILRCVPISNHLYFYWYRQILGQKVEFLVSFYNNEISEKSEIFDDQFSVERPDGSNFTLKIRSTKLEDSAMYFCASSERENTEAFFGQGTRLTVV.